This T cell receptor (beta chain) was observed in a study of cytomegalovirus exposure and HLA in healthy donors. With respect to this clone: No antigen is known for it.

Researchers ran the PCR with 60 Vbeta and 13 Jbeta primers. Sequencing was performed with immunoSEQ multiplex PCR; in TCRdb, only in-frame clones are kept and a portion is missing. Here the sample spans roughly 120,000 clones, 65% to 75% being singletons. Germline-derived CDR1 and CDR2 are SGHTA and FQGNSA. V was trimmed by 0 bases and J by 5 bases, leaving 8 bases between them. This CDR3 region has 15 residues. Whole-study results and caveats: Reports credit the classifier with highly specific, highly sensitive diagnosis of cytomegalovirus status. Most subjects' HLA-A and HLA-B alleles were reportedly predicted from TCR beta sequences.

The clonotype originates from a woman aged 45-60 years in good health and CMV-seropositive. The V and J genes are TRBV7-2 and TRBJ1-6; D perhaps matches TRBD1 (6 bases). Sequencing was carried out using PBMCs. The CDR3 nucleotides are TGTGCCAGCAGCTTAGCCAAGGGGGATAATTCACCCCTCCACTTT. Translated: CASSLAKGDNSPLHF.